This T cell receptor (beta chain) was retrieved from a study of T cells after yellow fever vaccination. This clonotype appeared many times. Antigen: not known. Template switching with 5'RACE generated the TCR cDNA and added a universal primer site and UMIs. TCRdb passed the 5' RACE reads through MiXCR, listing each CDR3 protein once. Here the sample spans about 300,000 distinct CDR3 sequences, around 4.1% being singletons. Germline V gives CDR1 SGHRS, CDR2 YFSETQ. CDR3 length: 13 amino acids. The trim removed 7 bases at V and 4 bases at J, leaving 5 bases unmatched. Study conclusions and caveats: Although the secondary response was weaker, it peaked faster, at day 5 versus 15.

The sequence was obtained from a man aged 18-30 years who received the YFV17D yellow fever vaccine. The sample was PBMCs, taken 5 days after the yellow fever booster vaccination. The J gene is TRBJ2-5, the V gene TRBV5-1, with 9 bases fitting TRBD1. The CDR3: CASSVQGAETQYF. The CDR3 bases are TGCGCCAGCTCTGTACAGGGGGCAGAGACCCAGTACTTC.